This T cell receptor beta chain comes out of a study of cytomegalovirus exposure and HLA in healthy donors. The PCR contained 60 Vbeta and 13 Jbeta primers. The data were produced by immunoSEQ multiplex PCR, yet TCRdb's version contains in-frame clones alone and is incomplete. The sample includes more than 95,000 clones, about 79% seen only once; the top ten take 1.5% to 2.5%. The CDR3 consists of 15 residues. From germline, CDR1 is SGHNT and CDR2 YYREEE (reference sequence). V lost 4 bases to trimming and J lost 4 bases, with 14 bases between them. The clonotype originates from a man aged 50 to 60 in good health and CMV-seronegative. Sequencing was done on a sample of PBMCs. The chain carries TRBV5-4 and TRBJ1-4; D is undetermined. The CDR3 DNA sequence: TGTGCCAGCAGCGTTGGTGCCCCAGATAATGAAAAACTGTTTTTT. Protein: CASSVGAPDNEKLFF.